This entry concerns a single T cell receptor (beta chain). Its target is not known. Adolescents were screened for latent TB by skin test and IGRA. Each donor contributed 85,000 to 100,000 T cells on average, unsorted. Some clones are missing from TCRdb's copy, which holds only in-frame ones; the method was immunoSEQ multiplex PCR. The sample records 35,000 to 55,000 clones, roughly 96% being singletons. The sample originates from a study of T cells in tuberculosis. Germline-derived CDR1 and CDR2 are SGHRS and YFSETQ. The V and J ends lost 5 bases and 5 bases, in that order; junction bases with no gene match: 11. The CDR3 totals 15 residues. Broader study findings: GMM-specific TCRs were nearer to active tuberculosis alpha repertoires, suggesting expansion.

The specimen sequenced was PBMCs. This chain uses TRBV5-1 with TRBJ1-1; 8 nucleotides line up with TRBD1. This TCR was recovered from a donor between 5 and 29 years old with latent tuberculosis or without tuberculosis infection. This chain's CDR3 is CASRKTRGRLTEAFF. In DNA form, the CDR3 reads TGCGCCAGCAGGAAAACCAGGGGGCGCCTGACTGAAGCTTTCTTT.